One sample yielded the 18 T cell receptor beta chains listed below, sequenced in a study of CD8+CD57+ T cells in acquired aplastic anemia. Previously, flow cytometry had revealed CD8+CD57+ cell expansion in the patients chosen for sequencing. The study profiled TCR beta VDJ and CDR3 using genomic DNA as template. TCRdb re-called the reads with MiXCR, one entry per CDR3 protein. This table has 250,000 to 350,000 distinct CDR3 sequences, roughly 59% appearing once. Sequences were obtained from sorted CD4+, CD8+, or CD8+CD57+ T cells (not recorded which) from PBMCs. These receptors were obtained from a human donor with aplastic anemia.

The chain combines TRBV5-1 with TRBJ1-1, with a tentative D call TRBD1 (5 bases). V was trimmed by 5 bases and J by 4 bases, leaving 15 bases between them. Germline V CDR1 and CDR2: SGHRS, YFSETQ. The CDR3 contains 14 residues. CDR3 protein: CASRLPTVSTEAFF. The CDR3 region has the DNA TGCGCCAGCAGATTGCCGACAGTGAGCACTGAAGCTTTCTTT.

The V call is TRBV10-3, the J call TRBJ2-5; TRBD2 matches 7 bases. Germline assignment: CDR1 ENHRY and CDR2 SYGVKD. V gave up 6 bases and J gave up 4 bases; unmatched junction bases: 11. The CDR3 has 15 amino acids. In nucleotides, the CDR3 is TGTGCCATCAGGGGACCGGGACTACCAGGAGAGACCCAGTACTTC. Encoded protein: CAIRGPGLPGETQYF.

The count of this clonotype is one. The chain links TRBV7-2 to TRBJ2-3; 11 nucleotides agree with TRBD2. V dropped 3 bases and J dropped 6; count of bases not matched to a gene: 8. Germline-derived CDR1 and CDR2 are SGHTA and FQGNSA. CDR3 length: 16 residues. CDR3 sequence reads: CASSFVSGGAMDTQYF. Here the CDR3 DNA reads TGTGCCAGCAGCTTTGTTAGCGGGGGGGCGATGGATACGCAGTATTTT.

This clonotype was recorded at least ten times. This sequence joins TRBV20-1 and TRBJ1-5, with 10 positions matching TRBD1. Per the germline V gene, CDR1 is DFQATT and CDR2 is SNEGSKA (reference sequence). Unmatched junction bases numbered 6, after V lost 4 bases and J lost 0 bases. The CDR3 runs 16 residues. DNA for the CDR3: TGCAGTGCTACCGGGACAGGGGATCGTAGCAATCAGCCCCAGCATTTT. The encoded protein is CSATGTGDRSNQPQHF.

This clonotype appeared a single time. V gene TRBV5-1 combines with J gene TRBJ1-1; 11 positions agree with TRBD1. Trimming took 3 bases from V and 4 from J; bases not matched to a gene: 5. There are 15 residues in the CDR3. The germline CDR1 and CDR2 sequences are SGHRS and YFSETQ. The CDR3 DNA follows: TGCGCCAGCAGCTGGACAGGGGGCGGAAGCACTGAAGCTTTCTTT. Translating gives CASSWTGGGSTEAFF.

The chain is built from TRBV2 and TRBJ2-3; D perhaps matches TRBD1 (5 bases). CDR3 length: 14 residues. Germline V gives CDR1 SNHLY, CDR2 FYNNEI. The V and J ends lost 7 bases and 0 bases respectively, with 11 bases between them. CDR3: CASKMTVSTDTQYF. The CDR3 DNA reads as TGTGCCAGCAAGATGACAGTAAGCACAGATACGCAGTATTTT.

This clonotype has only a few counts. This chain connects TRBV20-1 to TRBJ2-1, with D possibly TRBD1 on 5 matching bases. CDR1 and CDR2 (germline): DFQATT, SNEGSKA (reference sequence). Trimming shortened V by 2 bases and J by 3 bases, and 5 bases separated the two germline ends. CDR3 length: 12 amino acids. CDR3 region: CSARQGYNEQFF. The CDR3 bases are TGCAGTGCTAGACAGGGCTACAATGAGCAGTTCTTC.

With respect to this clonotype: The junction departs from the called germline gene at one end, perhaps through a read error. In DNA form, the CDR3 reads TGCGCCAGCAGCTCACCCGGGCTCCGACGGATGGAGCAGTTCTTC. It encodes CASSSPGLRRMEQFF. The rearrangement links TRBV7-4 to TRBJ2-1; D gene unclear. This CDR3 region has 15 residues. Germline CDR1 and CDR2: SGHVT and SQSDAQ.

Note on this clonotype: This sequence may be a read error, since a much larger clone differs from it by one base. J is TRBJ2-5 and V is TRBV20-1, with a tentative D call TRBD1 (5 bases). The V end lost 3 bases, the J end lost 1 base, and 12 bases lay between the germline ends. The CDR3 spans 14 residues. The germline V gene encodes CDR1 DFQATT and CDR2 SNEGSKA (reference sequence). The CDR3 bases are TGCAGTGCTAGGGACAAGGGGTTCCAAGAGACCCAGTACTTC. This codes for CSARDKGFQETQYF.

This CDR3 is CSAPLVAGVETQYF. The DNA for the CDR3 is TGCAGTGCCCCACTGGTAGCGGGAGTTGAGACCCAGTACTTC. V usage is TRBV20-1 and J usage is TRBJ2-5; TRBD2 matches at 9 bases. CDR1 is DFQATT, CDR2 SNEGSKA, per germline (reference sequence). CDR3 length equals 14 residues. V lost 6 bases and J lost 5; bases outside the gene matches: 10.

This clonotype was detected a few times. The rearrangement links TRBV10-3 to TRBJ1-5; weak D call: TRBD1 (5 bases). The CDR3 sequence is 13 residues long. Trimming shortened V by 11 bases and J by 5 bases, and 16 bases separated the two germline ends. Germline values: CDR1 ENHRY, CDR2 SYGVKD. The CDR3 spells CASHGQGYQPQHF. For the CDR3, the DNA is TGTGCCTCCCATGGCCAGGGATATCAGCCCCAGCATTTT.

V and J are TRBV24-1 and TRBJ2-5; the D is unclear. The CDR3 totals 11 residues. CDR1 and CDR2 (germline): KGHDR, SFDVKD. Trimming left V 6 bases short and J 14 bases short, with 15 bases between. This chain's CDR3 is CATSRICVRYF. The CDR3 region has the DNA TGTGCCACCAGTCGAATTTGTGTCCGTTACTTC.

This clonotype was found a few times. CDR3: CASSGQGGSPLHF. The CDR3 DNA follows: TGTGCCAGCAGTGGCCAGGGAGGCTCACCCCTCCACTTT. The genes are TRBV2 and TRBJ1-6, with D possibly matching TRBD1 (5 bases). The CDR3 totals 13 residues. Trimming left V 4 bases short and J 10 bases short, with 11 bases between. Germline V CDR1 and CDR2: SNHLY, FYNNEI.

Notes on this clonotype: Being one base from a much bigger clone, this may be a read error. J is TRBJ1-2 and V is TRBV6-2 or TRBV6-3; D is unclear. The V end lost 6 bases, the J end lost 1 base, and 9 bases lay between the germline ends. Germline values: CDR1 MNHEY, CDR2 SVGEGT. This CDR3 contains 13 residues. The CDR3: CASRQTFNYGYTF. As DNA, the CDR3 is TGTGCCAGCAGACAGACTTTTAACTATGGCTACACCTTC.

This clonotype was seen a handful of times. The rearrangement links TRBV10-3 to TRBJ1-2; 9 bases match TRBD1. Germline CDR1 ENHRY, CDR2 SYGVKD. This CDR3 contains 14 residues. Trimming at V came to 4 bases and at J to 1 base, leaving 1 base not matched to a gene. The CDR3 loop is CAISGTGVNYGYTF. The CDR3 DNA follows: TGTGCCATCAGTGGGACAGGGGTTAACTATGGCTACACCTTC.

A remark on this clonotype: One junction end disagrees with the germline gene, perhaps due to a read error. J is TRBJ1-1 and V is TRBV6-5; D perhaps matches TRBD1 (6 bases). Germline V gene sequence: CDR1 MNHEY, CDR2 SVGAGI. CDR3 size: 17 residues. DNA for the CDR3: TGTGCCACCTGGACAGCGATACTTACTAGGCGGAACACTGAAGCTCTCTTT. Its translation is CATWTAILTRRNTEALF.

In this sample, this clonotype turned up many times. The rearrangement uses TRBV7-9 and TRBJ2-2; unclear D gene. Germline CDR1 is SEHNR and CDR2 is FQNEAQ (reference sequence). V dropped 4 bases and J dropped 8 bases, with 17 bases sitting between them. This CDR3 comprises 15 residues. This chain's CDR3 is CASSSPVASAGELFF. CDR3 sequence (DNA): TGTGCCAGCAGCTCCCCAGTGGCCTCGGCGGGGGAGCTGTTTTTT.

This clonotype has just a few counts. The chain employs TRBV3-1 and TRBJ1-1; D might be TRBD1 (6 bases). Trimming left V 4 bases short and J 0 bases short, with 15 bases between. The V gene's germline CDR1 is LGHDT and CDR2 YNNKEL (reference sequence). The CDR3 extends over 16 amino acids. CDR3 residues: CASSRGDGGLNTEAFF. The CDR3 nucleotides are TGTGCCAGCAGCCGGGGGGACGGGGGCCTGAACACTGAAGCTTTCTTT.